The clone carrying this T cell receptor (beta chain) was seen only once. As yet, its antigen is unknown. These data are taken from a study of T cell responses to AZD1222 COVID-19 vaccine. Study outcomes and limitations: It should be noted that donors were predominantly white British and more often female, and clonal diversity was possibly underestimated.

V lost 7 bases, J lost 0 bases, and 16 bases lay in between. This CDR3 has 15 amino acids. The germline CDR1 and CDR2 sequences are MNHEY and SMNVEV (reference sequence). The method was immunoSEQ multiplex PCR; TCRdb's version includes in-frame clones alone and lacks a portion of them. The sample consists of some 150,000 clones, 75% to 95% of them appearing once. The V and J genes are TRBV27 and TRBJ2-7, with TRBD2 as a possible D gene (6 bases). The TCR comes from an adult in good health. The starting material was peripheral blood, obtained on day 0 of MenACWY control vaccination. CDR3 loop: CASTSVYNSSYEQYF. The CDR3 DNA reads as TGTGCCAGCACTAGCGTATACAACAGCTCCTACGAGCAGTACTTC.